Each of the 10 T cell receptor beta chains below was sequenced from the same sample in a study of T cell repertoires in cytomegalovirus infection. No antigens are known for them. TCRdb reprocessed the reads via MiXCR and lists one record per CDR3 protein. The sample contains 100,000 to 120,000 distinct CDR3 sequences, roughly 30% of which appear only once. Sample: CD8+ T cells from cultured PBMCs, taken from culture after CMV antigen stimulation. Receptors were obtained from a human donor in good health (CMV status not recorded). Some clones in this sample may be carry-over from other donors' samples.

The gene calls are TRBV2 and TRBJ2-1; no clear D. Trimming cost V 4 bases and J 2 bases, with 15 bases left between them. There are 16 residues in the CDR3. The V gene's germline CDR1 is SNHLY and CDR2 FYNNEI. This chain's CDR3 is CASSAPGPRAYNEQFF. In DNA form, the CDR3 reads TGTGCCAGCAGTGCACCGGGTCCTAGAGCCTACAATGAGCAGTTCTTC.

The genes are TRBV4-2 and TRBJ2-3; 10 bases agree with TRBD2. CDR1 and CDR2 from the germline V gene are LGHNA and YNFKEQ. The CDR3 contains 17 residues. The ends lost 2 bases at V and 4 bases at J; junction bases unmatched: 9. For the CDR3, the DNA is TGTGCCAGCAGCCAAAGCTTAGCGGGGGGAGGGTCAGATACGCAGTATTTT. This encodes CASSQSLAGGGSDTQYF.

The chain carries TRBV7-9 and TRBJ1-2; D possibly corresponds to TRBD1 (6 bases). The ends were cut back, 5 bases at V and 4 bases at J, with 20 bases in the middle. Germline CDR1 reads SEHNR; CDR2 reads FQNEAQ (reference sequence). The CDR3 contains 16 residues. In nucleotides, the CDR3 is TGTGCCAGCAGCCCAATGGGGGGCCTCAGTGGCTATGGCTACACCTTC. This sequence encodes CASSPMGGLSGYGYTF. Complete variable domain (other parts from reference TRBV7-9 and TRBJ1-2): DTGVSQNPRHKITKRGQNVTFRCDPISEHNRLYWYRQTLGQGPEFLTYFQNEAQLEKSRLLSDRFSAERPKGSFSTLEIQRTEQGDSAMYLCASSPMGGLSGYGYTFGSGTRLTVV.

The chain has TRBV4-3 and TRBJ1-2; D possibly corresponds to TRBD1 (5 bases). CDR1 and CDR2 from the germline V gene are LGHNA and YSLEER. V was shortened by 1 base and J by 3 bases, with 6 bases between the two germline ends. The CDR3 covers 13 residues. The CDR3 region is CASSQGGDYGYTF. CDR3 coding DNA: TGCGCCAGCAGCCAAGGGGGGGACTATGGCTACACCTTC.

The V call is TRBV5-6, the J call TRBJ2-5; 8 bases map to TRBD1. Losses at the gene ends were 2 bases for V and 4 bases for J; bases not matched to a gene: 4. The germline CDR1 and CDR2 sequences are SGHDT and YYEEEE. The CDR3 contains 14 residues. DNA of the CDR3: TGTGCCAGCAGCTTAGGCAGGGGGCCAGAGACCCAGTACTTC. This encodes CASSLGRGPETQYF. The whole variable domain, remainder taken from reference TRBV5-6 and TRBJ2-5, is DAGVTQSPTHLIKTRGQQVTLRCSPKSGHDTVSWYQQALGQGPQFIFQYYEEEERQRGNFPDRFSGHQFPNYSSELNVNALLLGDSALYLCASSLGRGPETQYFGPGTRLLVL.

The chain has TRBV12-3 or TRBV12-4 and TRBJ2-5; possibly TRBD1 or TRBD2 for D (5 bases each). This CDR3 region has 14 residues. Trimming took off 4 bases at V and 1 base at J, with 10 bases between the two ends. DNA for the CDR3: TGTGCCAGCAGTTCTCCCGGGGCCCAAGAGACCCAGTACTTC. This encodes CASSSPGAQETQYF.

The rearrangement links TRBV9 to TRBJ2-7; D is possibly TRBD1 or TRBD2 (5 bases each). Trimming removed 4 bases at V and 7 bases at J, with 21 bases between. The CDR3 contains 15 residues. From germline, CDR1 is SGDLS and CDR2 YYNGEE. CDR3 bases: TGTGCCAGCAGCCTAGACGGGGCCTCCTTGAGAGAGCAGTACTTC. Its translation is CASSLDGASLREQYF.

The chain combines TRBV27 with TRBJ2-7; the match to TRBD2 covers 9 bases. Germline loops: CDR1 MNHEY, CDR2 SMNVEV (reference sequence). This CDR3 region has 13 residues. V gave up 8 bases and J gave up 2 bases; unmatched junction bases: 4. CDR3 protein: CASRGLAPYEQYF. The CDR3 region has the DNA TGTGCCAGCCGAGGACTAGCGCCCTACGAGCAGTACTTC.

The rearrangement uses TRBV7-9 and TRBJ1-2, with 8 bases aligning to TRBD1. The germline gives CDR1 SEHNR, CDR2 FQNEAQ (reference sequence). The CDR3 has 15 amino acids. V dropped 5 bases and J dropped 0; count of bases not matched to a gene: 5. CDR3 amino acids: CASSRGQEANYGYTF. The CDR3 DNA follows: TGTGCCAGCAGCAGGGGACAGGAAGCTAACTATGGCTACACCTTC.

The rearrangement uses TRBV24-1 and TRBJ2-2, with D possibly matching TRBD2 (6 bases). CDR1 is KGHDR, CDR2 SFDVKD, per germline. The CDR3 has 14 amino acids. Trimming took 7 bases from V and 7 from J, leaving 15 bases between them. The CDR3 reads CATSPTSRGGELFF. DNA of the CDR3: TGTGCCACCAGCCCTACTAGCCGTGGCGGGGAGCTGTTTTTT.